This T cell receptor (beta chain) was sequenced for a study of blood T cell repertoires in COVID-19. Study-level information: T cells, B-cell-depleted T cells, or PBMCs supplied cDNA or gDNA.

Participants' own reports of clinical history determined their cohort assignment. This table comes from immunoSEQ multiplex PCR, and its TCRdb copy is limited to in-frame clones, with some not included. The sample includes some 220,000 clones, over 75% of them seen just once. Germline values: CDR1 LNHNV, CDR2 YYDKDF (reference sequence). Trimming cost V 0 bases and J 3 bases; bases outside gene matches: 16. This CDR3 region has 21 residues. The TCR comes from a woman under 30 in a cohort exposed to, infected with or recovered from COVID-19 (not recorded which). The source material was PBMCs or T cells enriched from blood (not recorded which). V is TRBV15 and J is TRBJ2-1; 11 bases match TRBD2. Here the CDR3 reads CATSRDRLAGGYVWDYNEQFF. The CDR3 bases are TGTGCCACCAGCAGAGATAGGCTAGCGGGAGGCTACGTTTGGGACTACAATGAGCAGTTCTTC.